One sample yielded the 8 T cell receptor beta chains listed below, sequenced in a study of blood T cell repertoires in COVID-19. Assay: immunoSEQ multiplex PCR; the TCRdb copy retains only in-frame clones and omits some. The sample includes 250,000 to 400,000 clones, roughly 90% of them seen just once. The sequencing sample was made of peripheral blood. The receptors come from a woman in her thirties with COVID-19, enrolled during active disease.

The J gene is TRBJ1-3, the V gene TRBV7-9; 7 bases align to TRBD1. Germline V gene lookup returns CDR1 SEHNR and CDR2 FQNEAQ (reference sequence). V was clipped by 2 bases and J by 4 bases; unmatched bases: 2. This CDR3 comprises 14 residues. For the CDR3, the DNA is TGTGCCAGCAGCTTAACAGGGGAGGGAAACACCATATATTTT. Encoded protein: CASSLTGEGNTIYF. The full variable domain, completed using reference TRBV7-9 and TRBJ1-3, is DTGVSQNPRHKITKRGQNVTFRCDPISEHNRLYWYRQTLGQGPEFLTYFQNEAQLEKSRLLSDRFSAERPKGSFSTLEIQRTEQGDSAMYLCASSLTGEGNTIYFGEGSWLTVV.

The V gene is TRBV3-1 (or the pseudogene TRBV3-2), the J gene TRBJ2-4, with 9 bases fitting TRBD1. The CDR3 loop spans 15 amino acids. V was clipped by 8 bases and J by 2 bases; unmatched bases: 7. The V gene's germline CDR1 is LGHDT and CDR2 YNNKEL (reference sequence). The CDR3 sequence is CASSDRGNTKNIQYF. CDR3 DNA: TGTGCCAGCTCAGACAGGGGGAACACCAAAAACATTCAGTACTTC.

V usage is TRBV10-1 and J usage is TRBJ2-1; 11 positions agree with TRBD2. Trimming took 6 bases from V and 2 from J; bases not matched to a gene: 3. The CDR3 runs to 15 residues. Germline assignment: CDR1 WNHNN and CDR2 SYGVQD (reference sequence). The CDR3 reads CASSPTSGTYNEQFF. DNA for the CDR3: TGCGCCAGCAGCCCGACTAGCGGGACCTACAATGAGCAGTTCTTC.

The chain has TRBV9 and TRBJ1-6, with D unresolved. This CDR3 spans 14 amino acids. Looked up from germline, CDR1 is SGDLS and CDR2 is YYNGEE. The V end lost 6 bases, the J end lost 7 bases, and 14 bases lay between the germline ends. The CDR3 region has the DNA TGTGCCAGCACCTCAACCCCGGGGAATTCACCCCTCCACTTT. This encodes CASTSTPGNSPLHF.

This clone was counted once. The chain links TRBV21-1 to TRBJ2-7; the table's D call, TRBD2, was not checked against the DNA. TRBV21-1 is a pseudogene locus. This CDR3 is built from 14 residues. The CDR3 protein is CASSNGGLSYEQYF. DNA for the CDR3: TGTGCCAGCAGCAACGGGGGGCTCTCCTACGAGCAGTACTTC.

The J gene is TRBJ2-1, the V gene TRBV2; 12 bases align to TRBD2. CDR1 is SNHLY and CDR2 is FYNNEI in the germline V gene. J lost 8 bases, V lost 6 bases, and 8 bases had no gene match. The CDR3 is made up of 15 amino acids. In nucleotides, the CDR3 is TGTGCCAGCAGATTTGGACTAGCGGGATCGGATGAGCAGTTCTTC. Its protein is CASRFGLAGSDEQFF. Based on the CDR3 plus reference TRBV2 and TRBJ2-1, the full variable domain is EPEVTQTPSHQVTQMGQEVILRCVPISNHLYFYWYRQILGQKVEFLVSFYNNEISEKSEIFDDQFSVERPDGSNFTLKIRSTKLEDSAMYFCASRFGLAGSDEQFFGPGTRLTVL.

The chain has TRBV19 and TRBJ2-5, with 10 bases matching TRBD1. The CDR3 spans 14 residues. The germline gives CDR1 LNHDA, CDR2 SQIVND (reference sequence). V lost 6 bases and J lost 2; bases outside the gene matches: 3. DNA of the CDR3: TGTGCCAGTAGCGGACAGGGGGTTCAAGAGACCCAGTACTTC. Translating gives CASSGQGVQETQYF.

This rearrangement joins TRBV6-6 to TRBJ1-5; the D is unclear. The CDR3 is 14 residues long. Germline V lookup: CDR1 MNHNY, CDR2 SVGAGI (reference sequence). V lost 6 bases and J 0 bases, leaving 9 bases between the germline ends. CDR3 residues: CASRLDISNQPQHF. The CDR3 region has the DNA TGTGCCAGCAGACTCGACATTAGCAATCAGCCCCAGCATTTT.